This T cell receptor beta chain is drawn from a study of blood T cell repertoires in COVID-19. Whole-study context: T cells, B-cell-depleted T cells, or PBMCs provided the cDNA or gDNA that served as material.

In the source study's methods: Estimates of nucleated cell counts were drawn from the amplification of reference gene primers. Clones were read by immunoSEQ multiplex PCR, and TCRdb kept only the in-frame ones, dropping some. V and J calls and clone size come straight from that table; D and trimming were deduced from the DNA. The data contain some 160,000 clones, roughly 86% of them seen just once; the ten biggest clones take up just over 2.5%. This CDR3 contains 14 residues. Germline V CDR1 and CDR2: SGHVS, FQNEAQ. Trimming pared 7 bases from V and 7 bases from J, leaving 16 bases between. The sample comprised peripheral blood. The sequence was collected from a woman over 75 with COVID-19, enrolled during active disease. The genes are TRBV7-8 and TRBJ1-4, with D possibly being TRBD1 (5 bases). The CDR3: CASTPTRGGEKLFF. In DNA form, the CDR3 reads TGTGCCAGCACCCCCACCCGGGGGGGTGAAAAACTGTTTTTT.